Listed below are T cell receptor beta chains from one sample, sequenced in a study of T cell responses to AZD1222 COVID-19 vaccine. Repertoires were generated with immunoSEQ multiplex PCR, while TCRdb's copy carries only in-frame clones and drops some. The sample includes about 92,000 clones, more than 75% seen only once; the top ten take 20% to 25%. The specimen was peripheral blood, collected on day 0 of AZD1222 vaccination. These receptors were obtained from an adult in good health. The CDR3 runs from the conserved cysteine through the conserved F or W. Each record gives: J gene, V gene, D gene, CDR3 protein, CDR3 DNA. A D gene is named only where the DNA matches it firmly.

j_call: TRBJ1-1
v_call: TRBV11-2
d_call: TRBD1
cdr3_aa: CASSQGAPLPGFF
cdr3_nt: TGTGCCAGCAGCCAGGGGGCCCCTCTGCCGGGTTTCTTT

j_call: TRBJ1-2
v_call: TRBV9
d_call: .
cdr3_aa: CASSQLGATYGYTF
cdr3_nt: TGTGCCAGCAGCCAATTAGGGGCTACCTATGGCTACACCTTC

j_call: TRBJ2-4
v_call: TRBV19
d_call: .
cdr3_aa: CASSIDRAGASNIQYF
cdr3_nt: TGTGCCAGTAGTATAGATAGGGCAGGGGCATCAAACATTCAGTACTTC

j_call: TRBJ2-3
v_call: TRBV5-4
d_call: TRBD1
cdr3_aa: CASSFRQGATDTQYF
cdr3_nt: TGTGCCAGCAGCTTTAGACAGGGGGCCACAGATACGCAGTATTTT

j_call: TRBJ1-6
v_call: TRBV11-3
d_call: .
cdr3_aa: CASSSDYGSPLHF
cdr3_nt: TGTGCCAGCAGCTCCGATTACGGTTCACCCCTCCACTTT

j_call: TRBJ2-3
v_call: TRBV7-2
d_call: .
cdr3_aa: CASSYNRDQKEDF
cdr3_nt: TGTGCCAGCAGCTACAACCGGGACCAAAAGGAGGATTTT

j_call: TRBJ1-1
v_call: TRBV12-3/TRBV12-4
d_call: .
cdr3_aa: CASNGHPNTEAFF
cdr3_nt: TGTGCCAGCAATGGCCACCCGAACACTGAAGCTTTCTTT

j_call: TRBJ2-2
v_call: TRBV19
d_call: TRBD1
cdr3_aa: CASSIFISGTGNTGELFF
cdr3_nt: TGTGCCAGTAGTATTTTCATATCCGGGACAGGGAACACCGGGGAGCTGTTTTTT

j_call: TRBJ2-3
v_call: TRBV9
d_call: .
cdr3_aa: CASSVSGYHGDTQYF
cdr3_nt: TGTGCCAGCAGCGTTAGCGGTTACCACGGAGATACGCAGTATTTT

j_call: TRBJ2-7
v_call: TRBV15
d_call: .
cdr3_aa: CATSREDRTYEQYF
cdr3_nt: TGTGCCACCAGCAGGGAGGACAGAACCTACGAGCAGTACTTC

j_call: TRBJ1-4
v_call: TRBV7-2
d_call: TRBD1
cdr3_aa: CASSLDTGGEKLFF
cdr3_nt: TGTGCCAGCAGCTTAGATACAGGGGGCGAAAAACTGTTTTTT

j_call: TRBJ2-3
v_call: TRBV29-1
d_call: .
cdr3_aa: CSVEEGGDTQYF
cdr3_nt: TGCAGCGTTGAAGAGGGAGGAGATACGCAGTATTTT

j_call: TRBJ2-7
v_call: TRBV9
d_call: .
cdr3_aa: CASSAGQRYEQYF
cdr3_nt: TGTGCCAGCAGCGCAGGACAGAGATACGAGCAGTACTTC

j_call: TRBJ2-1
v_call: TRBV7-9
d_call: TRBD1
cdr3_aa: CATMDRGQYNEQFF
cdr3_nt: TGTGCCACCATGGACAGGGGGCAGTACAATGAGCAGTTCTTC

j_call: TRBJ2-1
v_call: TRBV4-1
d_call: TRBD2
cdr3_aa: CASRRAGGPSYNEQFF
cdr3_nt: TGCGCCAGCAGAAGAGCGGGGGGGCCTTCCTACAATGAGCAGTTCTTC

j_call: TRBJ1-5
v_call: TRBV6-1
d_call: .
cdr3_aa: CASSEQGTGNQPQHF
cdr3_nt: TGTGCCAGCAGTGAACAAGGAACAGGCAATCAGCCCCAGCATTTT

j_call: TRBJ2-1
v_call: TRBV18
d_call: TRBD1
cdr3_aa: CASSPGTGGNNEQFF
cdr3_nt: TGTGCCAGCTCACCCGGGACAGGGGGCAATAATGAGCAGTTCTTC

j_call: TRBJ2-1
v_call: TRBV24-1
d_call: .
cdr3_aa: CATSDTYNEQFF
cdr3_nt: TGTGCCACCAGTGACACGTACAATGAGCAGTTCTTC

j_call: TRBJ2-5
v_call: TRBV28
d_call: .
cdr3_aa: CASSTEETQYF
cdr3_nt: TGTGCCAGCAGTACAGAAGAGACCCAGTACTTC

j_call: TRBJ1-2
v_call: TRBV9
d_call: .
cdr3_aa: CASSVAQPRTYGYTF
cdr3_nt: TGTGCCAGCAGCGTAGCGCAACCAAGGACCTATGGCTACACCTTC

j_call: TRBJ1-4
v_call: TRBV21-1
d_call: .
cdr3_aa: CASSKRPPGSSCREKLFF
cdr3_nt: TGTGCCAGCAGCAAAAGGCCGCCCGGTTCGAGTTGCCGTGAAAAACTGTTTTTT

j_call: TRBJ1-1
v_call: TRBV12-3/TRBV12-4
d_call: .
cdr3_aa: CASRQPYAGEAFF
cdr3_nt: TGTGCCAGCAGACAGCCTTATGCCGGAGAAGCTTTCTTT

j_call: TRBJ1-1
v_call: TRBV28
d_call: .
cdr3_aa: CASGGLSGAANTEAFF
cdr3_nt: TGTGCCAGCGGGGGGCTTTCGGGGGCAGCGAACACTGAAGCTTTCTTT

j_call: TRBJ1-2
v_call: TRBV9
d_call: .
cdr3_aa: CASSSGQRTNYGYTF
cdr3_nt: TGTGCCAGCAGCTCTGGACAGAGGACTAACTATGGCTACACCTTC

j_call: TRBJ2-5
v_call: TRBV7-2
d_call: .
cdr3_aa: CASSLRQRQETQYF
cdr3_nt: TGTGCCAGCAGCTTAAGACAGCGACAAGAGACCCAGTACTTC

j_call: TRBJ2-2
v_call: TRBV12-5
d_call: .
cdr3_aa: CASGRQGREPTGELFF
cdr3_nt: TGTGCTAGTGGGCGACAGGGGAGGGAGCCCACCGGGGAGCTGTTTTTT

j_call: TRBJ2-7
v_call: TRBV28
d_call: TRBD2
cdr3_aa: CASAAVGGGTYEQYF
cdr3_nt: TGTGCCAGCGCCGCCGTAGGCGGGGGGACGTACGAGCAGTACTTC

j_call: TRBJ1-6
v_call: TRBV7-9
d_call: TRBD1
cdr3_aa: CASSLVQGDNSPLHF
cdr3_nt: TGTGCCAGCAGCTTAGTACAGGGGGATAATTCACCCCTCCACTTT

j_call: TRBJ1-6
v_call: TRBV28
d_call: TRBD1
cdr3_aa: CASSLLRGQGNSPLHF
cdr3_nt: TGTGCCAGCAGTTTACTCAGAGGACAGGGTAATTCACCCCTCCACTTT

j_call: TRBJ1-2
v_call: TRBV3-1/TRBV3-2
d_call: TRBD1
cdr3_aa: CASSQSGTGGYGYTF
cdr3_nt: TGTGCCAGCAGCCAATCCGGGACAGGGGGCTATGGCTACACCTTC

j_call: TRBJ2-7
v_call: TRBV4-3
d_call: .
cdr3_aa: CASSPGSGVPSYEQYF
cdr3_nt: TGCGCCAGCAGCCCGGGCTCCGGGGTCCCCTCCTACGAGCAGTACTTC

j_call: TRBJ1-5
v_call: TRBV6-2/TRBV6-3
d_call: .
cdr3_aa: CASSYMASLGNQPQHF
cdr3_nt: TGTGCCAGCAGTTACATGGCAAGTCTTGGGAATCAGCCCCAGCATTTT

j_call: TRBJ1-2
v_call: TRBV5-8
d_call: .
cdr3_aa: CASSLDLGAFGYTF
cdr3_nt: TGTGCCAGCAGCTTGGATTTGGGGGCTTTTGGCTACACCTTC

j_call: TRBJ2-7
v_call: TRBV7-9
d_call: .
cdr3_aa: CASSLALTRTSEQYF
cdr3_nt: TGTGCCAGCAGCTTAGCCCTGACAAGAACAAGCGAGCAGTACTTC

j_call: TRBJ1-1
v_call: TRBV7-2
d_call: .
cdr3_aa: CASSSTVNTEAFF
cdr3_nt: TGTGCCAGCAGCTCGACGGTGAACACTGAAGCTTTCTTT

j_call: TRBJ2-7
v_call: TRBV20-1
d_call: .
cdr3_aa: CSAAAVYEQYF
cdr3_nt: TGCAGTGCTGCGGCCGTGTACGAGCAGTACTTC

j_call: TRBJ2-1
v_call: TRBV6-5
d_call: .
cdr3_aa: CASSYFAFHGDEQFF
cdr3_nt: TGTGCCAGCAGTTACTTCGCGTTTCACGGCGATGAGCAGTTCTTC